This T cell receptor (beta chain) was identified in a study of blood T cell repertoires in COVID-19. TCRdb's table, derived via immunoSEQ multiplex PCR, lists solely in-frame clones and lacks some. The table shows a few hundred thousand clones, with around 85% occurring only once. Germline lookup yields CDR1 SGDLS and CDR2 YYNGEE. The germline V and J ends were trimmed by 3 bases and 8 bases, with 14 bases remaining between them. The CDR3 is 13 amino acids. This receptor was identified in a woman aged 18-35 years with acute or convalescent COVID-19. The specimen sequenced was peripheral blood. The rearrangement links TRBV9 to TRBJ1-2; D unclear. The CDR3 reads CASSGTGSGGYTF. The CDR3 DNA reads TGTGCCAGCAGCGGGACCGGGAGTGGCGGCTACACCTTC.